The rows below give T cell receptor beta chains drawn from one sample of a study of T cells after yellow fever vaccination. Each CDR3 protein gets one entry after TCRdb re-called the 5' RACE reads with MiXCR. The sample has about 110,000 distinct CDR3 sequences, more than 7.5% seen once. The sample consisted of CD8+ T cells sorted from PBMCs, taken 45 days after the yellow fever booster vaccination. The receptors were gathered from a man in his thirties or forties who received the YFV17D yellow fever vaccine. CDR3s include the opening cysteine and the closing phenylalanine or tryptophan. The D gene is left open where the match is weak. Clone size, where shown, is once, few, many, or a class for clones that have expanded.

V: TRBV19; size: .; J: TRBJ2-1; D: .; CDR3: CASSILGGLFF; DNA: TGTGCCAGTAGTATATTGGGAGGACTGTTCTTC
V: TRBV14; size: many; J: TRBJ2-7; D: TRBD1; CDR3: CASSHLTGPGYEQYF; DNA: TGTGCCAGCAGCCACTTGACAGGGCCCGGCTACGAGCAGTACTTC
V: TRBV15; size: many; J: TRBJ2-2; D: TRBD2; CDR3: CATSVAGVSPGELFF; DNA: TGTGCCACCAGTGTAGCGGGAGTTAGCCCCGGGGAGCTGTTTTTT
V: TRBV20-1; size: many; J: TRBJ1-1; D: .; CDR3: CSAGPGATEAFF; DNA: TGCAGTGCTGGCCCGGGGGCCACTGAAGCTTTCTTT
V: TRBV5-1; size: few; J: TRBJ2-7; D: TRBD1; CDR3: CASSNGTGGSYEQYF; DNA: TGCGCCAGCAGCAACGGGACAGGGGGCTCCTACGAGCAGTACTTC
V: TRBV28; size: many; J: TRBJ2-3; D: .; CDR3: CASSDIGPAQFPQYF; DNA: TGTGCCAGCAGTGATATCGGGCCAGCACAGTTTCCGCAGTATTTT
V: TRBV7-9; size: many; J: TRBJ2-5; D: TRBD1; CDR3: CASSFPADRAETQYF; DNA: TGTGCCAGCAGCTTCCCTGCGGACAGGGCGGAGACCCAGTACTTC
V: TRBV5-4; size: .; J: TRBJ2-1; D: TRBD2; CDR3: CASRQREVDEQFF; DNA: TGTGCCAGCAGGCAGCGGGAGGTCGATGAGCAGTTCTTC
V: TRBV6-5; size: many; J: TRBJ1-2; D: .; CDR3: CASSYTGDGNGYTF; DNA: TGTGCCAGCAGTTACACCGGGGACGGTAATGGCTACACCTTC
V: TRBV6-6; size: many; J: TRBJ2-6; D: TRBD2; CDR3: CASFDLGLAGAYSSGANVLTF; DNA: TGTGCCAGCTTTGACCTGGGACTAGCGGGTGCCTATAGCTCTGGGGCCAACGTCCTGACTTTC
V: TRBV6-2/TRBV6-3; size: many; J: TRBJ2-3; D: .; CDR3: CASSTRPRQLAFSDTQYF; DNA: TGTGCCAGCAGTACCCGACCGCGCCAACTAGCATTCTCAGATACGCAGTATTTT
V: TRBV12-3/TRBV12-4; size: many; J: TRBJ2-4; D: .; CDR3: CASSSGDTPNIQYF; DNA: TGTGCCAGCAGTTCCGGGGACACCCCAAACATTCAGTACTTC
V: TRBV12-3/TRBV12-4; size: many; J: TRBJ2-4; D: .; CDR3: CASRTLGDTQNIQYF; DNA: TGTGCCAGCAGAACCCTGGGGGACACACAAAACATTCAGTACTTC
V: TRBV11-2; size: many; J: TRBJ2-1; D: TRBD2; CDR3: CASSFREGPPNEQFF; DNA: TGTGCCAGCAGCTTTAGGGAGGGGCCCCCCAATGAGCAGTTCTTC
V: TRBV7-2; size: many; J: TRBJ2-3; D: TRBD2; CDR3: CASSLVAGGGDTQYF; DNA: TGTGCCAGCAGCTTAGTAGCGGGAGGTGGGGATACGCAGTATTTT
V: TRBV28; size: .; J: TRBJ2-1; D: .; CDR3: CASSLVSGSYNEQFF; DNA: TGTGCCAGCAGTCTTGTCTCAGGTTCCTACAATGAGCAGTTCTTC
V: TRBV14; size: .; J: TRBJ2-7; D: .; CDR3: CASSPWQGGYEQYF; DNA: TGTGCCAGCAGCCCCTGGCAGGGAGGATACGAGCAGTACTTC
V: TRBV4-3; size: many; J: TRBJ2-7; D: TRBD2; CDR3: CASSQERMVGLALYEQYF; DNA: TGCGCCAGCAGCCAAGAGAGGATGGTGGGACTAGCATTGTACGAGCAGTACTTC
V: TRBV5-1; size: .; J: TRBJ1-5; D: .; CDR3: CASSLTVGSGQPQHF; DNA: TGCGCCAGCAGCTTGACAGTCGGTTCTGGTCAGCCCCAGCATTTT
V: TRBV28; size: few; J: TRBJ1-2; D: .; CDR3: CASSFGYGYTF; DNA: TGTGCCAGCAGTTTCGGGTATGGCTACACCTTC
V: TRBV19; size: many; J: TRBJ2-7; D: .; CDR3: CASSIGGEQYF; DNA: TGTGCCAGTAGTATAGGGGGCGAGCAGTACTTC
V: TRBV7-3; size: many; J: TRBJ2-2; D: .; CDR3: CASSLTAGLGGPGELFF; DNA: TGTGCCAGCAGCTTAACGGCGGGACTAGGGGGCCCCGGGGAGCTGTTTTTT
V: TRBV4-2; size: many; J: TRBJ1-3; D: .; CDR3: CASSPGLGNTIYF; DNA: TGTGCCAGCAGCCCGGGGCTTGGAAACACCATATATTTT
V: TRBV7-9; size: many; J: TRBJ1-1; D: .; CDR3: CASRWGGEDGAFF; DNA: TGTGCCAGCAGGTGGGGCGGGGAGGACGGAGCTTTCTTT
V: TRBV4-2; size: many; J: TRBJ2-7; D: .; CDR3: CASSQDTGHYEQYF; DNA: TGTGCCAGCAGCCAAGATACGGGCCACTACGAGCAGTACTTC
V: TRBV18; size: few; J: TRBJ2-1; D: TRBD1; CDR3: CASSPLDRGFDEQFF; DNA: TGTGCCAGCTCACCGCTGGACAGGGGGTTCGATGAGCAGTTCTTC
V: TRBV6-2/TRBV6-3; size: medium-sized; J: TRBJ2-7; D: .; CDR3: CASSYPHYEQYF; DNA: TGTGCCAGCAGTTACCCCCATTACGAGCAGTACTTC
V: TRBV6-5; size: many; J: TRBJ2-1; D: .; CDR3: CASSYSAETYNEQFF; DNA: TGTGCCAGCAGTTACTCAGCGGAGACTTACAATGAGCAGTTCTTC
V: TRBV6-1; size: many; J: TRBJ2-1; D: .; CDR3: CASSHLGVYNEQFF; DNA: TGTGCCAGCAGCCATCTGGGGGTGTACAATGAGCAGTTCTTC
V: TRBV20-1; size: few; J: TRBJ2-3; D: .; CDR3: CSARDDPDTQYF; DNA: TGCAGTGCTAGAGATGACCCAGATACGCAGTATTTT
V: TRBV6-2/TRBV6-3; size: many; J: TRBJ1-5; D: TRBD1; CDR3: CASSSTGTGRGQPQHF; DNA: TGTGCCAGCAGCTCAACCGGGACAGGGCGTGGGCAGCCCCAGCATTTT
V: TRBV6-2/TRBV6-3; size: many; J: TRBJ2-7; D: .; CDR3: CASSYPHSEQYF; DNA: TGTGCCAGCAGTTACCCGCACTCTGAGCAGTACTTC
V: TRBV28; size: .; J: TRBJ2-3; D: .; CDR3: CASSCNPQSGSATDTQYF; DNA: TGTGCCAGCAGCTGCAACCCCCAATCCGGGAGTGCGACAGATACGCAGTATTTT
V: TRBV28; size: many; J: TRBJ2-3; D: TRBD2; CDR3: CASRGSRTDTQYF; DNA: TGTGCCAGTCGCGGGAGCCGCACAGATACGCAGTATTTT
V: TRBV12-3/TRBV12-4; size: many; J: TRBJ2-2; D: .; CDR3: CASSLRVRLNTGELFF; DNA: TGTGCCAGCAGTCTTCGGGTCAGACTAAACACCGGGGAGCTGTTTTTT
V: TRBV28; size: many; J: TRBJ2-3; D: TRBD2; CDR3: CASSRTSGSADTQYF; DNA: TGTGCCAGCAGTCGGACTAGCGGGAGTGCAGATACGCAGTATTTT
V: TRBV6-5; size: many; J: TRBJ2-5; D: TRBD2; CDR3: CASSSRLASNQETQYF; DNA: TGTGCCAGCAGTTCCAGACTAGCGTCTAACCAAGAGACCCAGTACTTC
V: TRBV7-2; size: .; J: TRBJ2-7; D: .; CDR3: CASSLRDSSYEQYF; DNA: TGTGCCAGCAGCCTGCGGGACTCTAGCTACGAGCAGTACTTC
V: TRBV12-3/TRBV12-4; size: many; J: TRBJ2-3; D: .; CDR3: CASSPLRWAQYF; DNA: TGTGCCAGCAGCCCCCTTCGGTGGGCGCAGTATTTT
V: TRBV29-1; size: many; J: TRBJ2-1; D: .; CDR3: CSVPGTEQFF; DNA: TGCAGCGTCCCCGGGACTGAGCAGTTCTTC
V: TRBV12-3/TRBV12-4; size: many; J: TRBJ1-5; D: .; CDR3: CASSLGNSNQPQHF; DNA: TGTGCCAGCAGTTTAGGGAATAGCAATCAGCCCCAGCATTTT
V: TRBV20-1; size: many; J: TRBJ2-1; D: .; CDR3: CSAREGTPEQFF; DNA: TGCAGTGCTAGAGAGGGCACCCCTGAGCAGTTCTTC
V: TRBV18; size: many; J: TRBJ1-1; D: TRBD1; CDR3: CASSPDRGSLTEAFF; DNA: TGTGCCAGCTCACCTGACAGGGGGTCTCTCACTGAAGCTTTCTTT
V: TRBV9; size: many; J: TRBJ2-7; D: .; CDR3: CASSPTRISPEQYF; DNA: TGTGCCAGCAGTCCGACTAGAATATCCCCCGAGCAGTACTTC
V: TRBV7-9; size: many; J: TRBJ2-5; D: TRBD1; CDR3: CASSSPGQGVQETQYF; DNA: TGTGCCAGCAGTTCTCCGGGACAGGGTGTCCAAGAGACCCAGTACTTC
V: TRBV7-9; size: many; J: TRBJ1-2; D: .; CDR3: CASSLEPDYGYTF; DNA: TGTGCCAGCAGCTTAGAACCGGACTATGGCTACACCTTC